Below are 18 T cell receptor beta chains sequenced from a single sample in a study of blood T cell repertoires in COVID-19. Assay: immunoSEQ multiplex PCR; the TCRdb copy retains only in-frame clones and omits some. The data show approximately 340,000 clones, around four fifths seen once. Material: peripheral blood. The receptors originated from a man between 25 and 39 years old with active or convalescent COVID-19.

The genes are TRBV18 and TRBJ1-1; 7 bases align to TRBD1. J gave up 4 bases and V 3 bases, and 8 bases lay outside the gene matches. The CDR3 runs to 15 residues. The germline V gene has CDR1 KGHSH and CDR2 LQKENI. The CDR3 region is CASSPATGVGTEAFF. The DNA of the CDR3 is TGTGCCAGCTCACCGGCCACAGGGGTGGGCACTGAAGCTTTCTTT.

CDR3 in amino acids: CASSLASGNPSNEQFF. CDR3 sequence (DNA): TGTGCCAGCAGCTTAGCTAGCGGGAACCCTTCCAATGAGCAGTTCTTC. The chain recombines TRBV7-2 with TRBJ2-1; 8 bases align to TRBD2. The ends lost 0 bases at V and 6 bases at J; junction bases unmatched: 7. The V gene's germline CDR1 is SGHTA and CDR2 FQGNSA. The CDR3 is 16 amino acids.

The V and J genes are TRBV25-1 and TRBJ2-1, with D unresolved. From germline, CDR1 is MGHDK and CDR2 SYGVNS. This CDR3 is 16 amino acids long. The V end was cut by 0 bases, the J end by 1 base, with 10 bases between. In DNA form, the CDR3 reads TGTGCCAGCAGTGAATATGGTCGCGTTTCCTACAATGAGCAGTTCTTC. The encoded protein is CASSEYGRVSYNEQFF. The whole variable domain, filled in from reference TRBV25-1 and TRBJ2-1, reads EADIYQTPRYLVIGTGKKITLECSQTMGHDKMYWYQQDPGMELHLIHYSYGVNSTEKGDLSSESTVSRIRTEHFPLTLESARPSHTSQYLCASSEYGRVSYNEQFFGPGTRLTVL.

The chain has TRBV3-1 (or the pseudogene TRBV3-2) and TRBJ1-2; D might be TRBD1 (5 bases). Trimming took off 3 bases at V and 5 bases at J, with 16 bases between the two ends. The CDR3 runs 15 residues. CDR1 and CDR2 (germline): LGHDT, YNNKEL (reference sequence). The CDR3 is CASSHPRQKGYGYTF. Here the CDR3 DNA reads TGTGCCAGCAGCCATCCTCGACAGAAAGGGTATGGCTACACCTTC.

As to this clone: Other DNA sequences within the sample encode an identical CDR3. This sequence joins TRBV29-1 and TRBJ2-2; 7 nucleotides line up with TRBD1. The CDR3 loop spans 13 amino acids. J gave up 2 bases and V 6 bases, and 3 bases lay outside the gene matches. From germline, CDR1 is SQVTM and CDR2 ANQGSEA. This CDR3 reads CSVGDRNTGELFF. DNA of the CDR3: TGCAGCGTCGGGGACAGAAACACCGGGGAGCTGTTTTTT.

The chain combines TRBV30 with TRBJ1-5; TRBD1 agrees at 8 bases. Trimming removed 2 bases from V and 2 bases from J; junction bases left unmatched: 2. This CDR3 region has 14 residues. Germline CDR1 reads GTSNPN; CDR2 reads SVGIG (reference sequence). Here the CDR3 reads CAWSKGQGNQPQHF. The DNA for the CDR3 is TGTGCCTGGAGTAAGGGACAGGGCAATCAGCCCCAGCATTTT.

CDR3 amino acids: CASSPRTSMHEQFF. Here the CDR3 DNA reads TGTGCCAGCAGCCCACGGACTAGCATGCATGAGCAGTTCTTC. The chain employs TRBV5-6 and TRBJ2-1; 8 nucleotides match TRBD2. After removal of 4 bases from V and 8 bases from J, the junction contained 8 bases not matched to a gene. The CDR3 extends over 14 amino acids. CDR1 and CDR2 (germline): SGHDT, YYEEEE.

The table lists this clone with a count of one. The chain combines TRBV1 with TRBJ1-2. TRBV1 is shown as a pseudogene. CDR3 length: 15 residues. The CDR3: CTSNSRQGGDYGYTF. The CDR3 nucleotides read TGCACCAGCAACTCGAGGCAGGGAGGTGACTATGGCTACACCTTC.

This CDR3 is CASSPDRGIYNEQFF. The DNA for the CDR3 is TGTGCCAGTAGTCCTGACAGGGGGATTTACAATGAGCAGTTCTTC. V usage is TRBV19 and J usage is TRBJ2-1; 9 nucleotides line up with TRBD1. Germline V lookup: CDR1 LNHDA, CDR2 SQIVND (reference sequence). The CDR3 contains 15 residues. The trim removed 5 bases at V and 4 bases at J, leaving 6 bases unmatched.

This clone was seen a handful of times. This chain links TRBV6-5 with TRBJ1-2; possible D gene TRBD1, 6 bases. Germline CDR1 reads MNHEY; CDR2 reads SVGAGI. The V end was cut by 7 bases, the J end by 3 bases, with 18 bases between. The CDR3 totals 15 residues. CDR3 bases: TGTGCCAGCACCTCCTTCGGACAGACTTACTATGGCTACACCTTC. This sequence encodes CASTSFGQTYYGYTF.

The rearrangement uses TRBV19 and TRBJ1-4, with unresolved D. The germline CDR1 and CDR2 sequences are LNHDA and SQIVND (reference sequence). Trimming cost V 7 bases and J 7 bases, with 10 bases left between them. The CDR3 contains 12 residues. The CDR3 here is CASTYGGEKLFF. For the CDR3, the DNA is TGTGCCAGTACTTATGGAGGTGAAAAACTGTTTTTT.

This sequence joins TRBV5-4 and TRBJ1-1, with a weak D call TRBD1 (5 bases). Germline loops: CDR1 SGHNT, CDR2 YYREEE (reference sequence). Trimming cost V 3 bases and J 4 bases, with 13 bases left between them. The CDR3 has 14 amino acids. CDR3 loop: CASSWEAGITEAFF. DNA of the CDR3: TGTGCCAGCAGCTGGGAGGCAGGGATCACTGAAGCTTTCTTT.

The chain recombines TRBV5-6 with TRBJ1-4, with TRBD1 identical over 10 bases. The ends lost 4 bases at V and 7 bases at J; junction bases unmatched: 7. The CDR3 length is 15 residues. Germline CDR1 and CDR2: SGHDT and YYEEEE. CDR3 region: CASSTRQGAGEKLFF. The CDR3, as DNA: TGTGCCAGCAGCACCCGACAGGGGGCAGGTGAAAAACTGTTTTTT.

This sequence joins TRBV7-2 and TRBJ1-1; 7 bases are shared with TRBD1. The CDR3 loop spans 15 amino acids. Trimming at V came to 5 bases and at J to 3 bases, leaving 9 bases not matched to a gene. Per germline, CDR1 SGHTA and CDR2 FQGNSA. Here the CDR3 reads CASSTLGQADTEAFF. CDR3 nucleotide sequence: TGTGCCAGCAGCACCCTAGGACAGGCGGACACTGAAGCTTTCTTT.

CDR3 amino acids: CSVVYAGNIQYF. The DNA for the CDR3 is TGCAGCGTTGTATACGCGGGAAACATTCAGTACTTC. The V gene is TRBV29-1, the J gene TRBJ2-4; TRBD2 might be the D (5 bases). CDR3 length equals 12 residues. The V end lost 4 bases, the J end lost 6 bases, and 10 bases lay between the germline ends. Germline V CDR1 and CDR2: SQVTM, ANQGSEA.

V usage is TRBV2 and J usage is TRBJ2-7, with 11 positions matching TRBD2. The ends lost 11 bases at V and 1 base at J; junction bases unmatched: 7. The CDR3 covers 14 residues. In germline, CDR1 is SNHLY, CDR2 FYNNEI. CDR3 in amino acids: CASTGTSGSYEQYF. The CDR3 nucleotides read TGTGCCTCAACCGGGACTAGCGGTTCCTACGAGCAGTACTTC. Variable domain in full (rest from reference TRBV2 and TRBJ2-7): EPEVTQTPSHQVTQMGQEVILRCVPISNHLYFYWYRQILGQKVEFLVSFYNNEISEKSEIFDDQFSVERPDGSNFTLKIRSTKLEDSAMYFCASTGTSGSYEQYFGPGTRLTVT.

J is TRBJ2-6 and V is TRBV10-3; D may be TRBD2 (5 bases). CDR1 and CDR2 from the germline V gene are ENHRY and SYGVKD. CDR3 length: 16 amino acids. Trimming shortened V by 0 bases and J by 6 bases, and 12 bases separated the two germline ends. Here the CDR3 reads CAISESRALQANVLTF. The CDR3, as DNA: TGTGCCATCAGTGAGTCGAGGGCCTTACAGGCCAACGTCCTGACTTTC.

J is TRBJ2-7 and V is TRBV19; 15 nucleotides agree with TRBD2. Germline CDR1 reads LNHDA; CDR2 reads SQIVND (reference sequence). The CDR3 length is 15 residues. The J segment lost 2 bases and the V segment lost 6 bases, leaving 2 bases of the junction unmatched. The DNA for the CDR3 is TGTGCCAGTAGCGGACTAGCGGGGGGGACCTACGAGCAGTACTTC. Translated, it gives CASSGLAGGTYEQYF.